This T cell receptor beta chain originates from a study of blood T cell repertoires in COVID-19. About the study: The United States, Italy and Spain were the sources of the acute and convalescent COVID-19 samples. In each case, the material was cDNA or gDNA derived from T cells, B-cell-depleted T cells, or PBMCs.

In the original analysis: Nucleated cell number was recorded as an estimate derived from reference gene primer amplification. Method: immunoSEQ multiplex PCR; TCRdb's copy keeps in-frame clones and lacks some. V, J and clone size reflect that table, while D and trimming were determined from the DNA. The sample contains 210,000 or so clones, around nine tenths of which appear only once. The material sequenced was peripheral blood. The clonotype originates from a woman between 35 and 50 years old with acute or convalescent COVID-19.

The CDR3 nucleotides read TGTGCCCGGACAGGGGCAGGGGGCTACACCTTC. It encodes CARTGAGGYTF. The chain is built from TRBV30 and TRBJ1-2; TRBD1 aligns across 9 bases. In germline, CDR1 is GTSNPN, CDR2 SVGIG (reference sequence). The length of the CDR3 is 11 residues. V was clipped by 8 bases and J by 8 bases; unmatched bases: 6.